The rows below give T cell receptor beta chains drawn from one sample of a study of T cell responses to AZD1222 COVID-19 vaccine. Sequencing used immunoSEQ multiplex PCR; TCRdb keeps in-frame clones, though not all of them. The repertoire holds about 130,000 clones, nearly 90% seen once, with 9.5% in the top ten. Specimen: peripheral blood, collected 28 days after the second AZD1222 dose. The source is an adult who received the AZD1222 COVID-19 vaccine. Both conserved end residues are part of each CDR3. The D gene is left open where the match is weak. Part of the rows lack a size; the others show once, few, many or a class for expanded clones.

TRBJ2-3	NA	TRBV10-2	NA	TGCGCCAGCTGTGACGTCCAGGGGACCACAGATACGCAGTATTTT	CASCDVQGTTDTQYF
TRBJ1-3	NA	TRBV18	NA	TGTGCCAGCTCACCGGTTCAGTCTCGCTCTGGAAACACCATATATTTT	CASSPVQSRSGNTIYF
TRBJ1-2	TRBD1	TRBV4-1	NA	TGCGCCAGCAGCCAACCACCGGGACAGGGTTCGGGCGGCTACACCTTC	CASSQPPGQGSGGYTF
TRBJ2-3	TRBD2	TRBV9	NA	TGTGCCAGCAGCTCCCATAGCGGGGGCACAGATACGCAGTATTTT	CASSSHSGGTDTQYF
TRBJ1-5	NA	TRBV2	NA	TGTGCCAGCAGTGGAATGAATCAGCCCCAGCATTTT	CASSGMNQPQHF
TRBJ2-7	NA	TRBV7-8	NA	TGTGCCAGCAGCTTAACTCGGGACACCTACGAGCAGTACTTC	CASSLTRDTYEQYF
TRBJ1-4	NA	TRBV4-1	NA	TGCGCCAGCAGCCAAGATGACAGGAAGGAAGAAAAACTGTTTTTT	CASSQDDRKEEKLFF
TRBJ2-7	TRBD2	TRBV4-1	NA	TGCGCCAGCAGCCAGGGGCCAGGCGGGAGGGAGAACGAGCAGTACTTC	CASSQGPGGRENEQYF
TRBJ2-5	NA	TRBV7-2	NA	TGTGCCAGCAGCTTAAACAGGGAGACCCAGTACTTC	CASSLNRETQYF
TRBJ2-1	NA	TRBV12-3/TRBV12-4	NA	TGTGCCAGCAGTTTCGGTCCTAGCACATCGTTCTTC	CASSFGPSTSFF
TRBJ1-5	NA	TRBV7-6	few	TGTGCCAGCAGCCAAAGCAGCGGGAGCAATCAGCCCCAGCATTTT	CASSQSSGSNQPQHF